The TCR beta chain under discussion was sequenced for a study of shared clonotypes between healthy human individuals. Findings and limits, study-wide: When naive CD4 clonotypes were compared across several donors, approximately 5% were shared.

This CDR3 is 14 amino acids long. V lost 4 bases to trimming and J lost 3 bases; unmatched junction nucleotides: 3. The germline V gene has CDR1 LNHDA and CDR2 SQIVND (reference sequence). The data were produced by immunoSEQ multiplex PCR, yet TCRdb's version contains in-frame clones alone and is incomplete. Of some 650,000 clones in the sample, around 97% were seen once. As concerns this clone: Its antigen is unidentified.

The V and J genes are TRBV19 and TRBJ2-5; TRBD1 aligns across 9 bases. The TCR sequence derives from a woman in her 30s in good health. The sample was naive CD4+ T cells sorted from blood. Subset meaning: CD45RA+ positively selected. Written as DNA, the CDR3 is TGTGCCAGTAGTAGATGGGACAGGGAAGAGACCCAGTACTTC. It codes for CASSRWDREETQYF.